This T cell receptor beta chain derives from a study of identical twins. Study-wide findings and caveats: Twin pairs had excess sharing that was weaker in beta out-of-frame sequences.

Each CDR3 protein is one row after TCRdb ran MiXCR on the 5' RACE reads. The repertoire includes some 790,000 distinct CDR3 sequences, roughly 18% of them detected once, and about an eighth sits in the top ten. V shed 4 bases, J shed 6 bases, and the junction held 5 bases outside the gene matches. CDR1 is ENHRY and CDR2 is SYGVKD in the germline V gene. The CDR3 consists of 13 residues. Of note for this clonotype: The antigen is unknown.

A further study also used this sample, focusing on T cells expressing NK-cell markers. That investigation notes: An anti-gamma-delta TCR antibody confined sorting to alpha-beta TCR T cells across several of the experiments. Dominant NKG2C+ clonotypes were found to form 1.0-7.0% of CD8+ T cells in six donors.

The specimen was PBMCs. The TCR originated in a woman younger than 35 in good health. The chain carries TRBV10-3 and TRBJ1-2, with 7 nucleotides matching TRBD1. The CDR3 DNA sequence: TGTGCCATCAGTGGTACAGGGGACCATGGCTACACCTTC. Protein sequence: CAISGTGDHGYTF.